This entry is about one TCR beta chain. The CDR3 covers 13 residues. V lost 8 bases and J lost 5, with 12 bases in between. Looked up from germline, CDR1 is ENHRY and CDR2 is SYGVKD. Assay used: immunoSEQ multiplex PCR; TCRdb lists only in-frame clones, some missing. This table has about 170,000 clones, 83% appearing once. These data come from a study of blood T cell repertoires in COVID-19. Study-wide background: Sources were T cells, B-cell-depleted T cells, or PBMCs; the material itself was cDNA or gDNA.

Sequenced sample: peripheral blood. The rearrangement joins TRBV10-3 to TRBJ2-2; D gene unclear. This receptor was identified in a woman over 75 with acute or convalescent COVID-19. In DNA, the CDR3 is TGTGCCATCTCTTCTACCCTAACCGGGGAGCTGTTTTTT. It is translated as CAISSTLTGELFF.